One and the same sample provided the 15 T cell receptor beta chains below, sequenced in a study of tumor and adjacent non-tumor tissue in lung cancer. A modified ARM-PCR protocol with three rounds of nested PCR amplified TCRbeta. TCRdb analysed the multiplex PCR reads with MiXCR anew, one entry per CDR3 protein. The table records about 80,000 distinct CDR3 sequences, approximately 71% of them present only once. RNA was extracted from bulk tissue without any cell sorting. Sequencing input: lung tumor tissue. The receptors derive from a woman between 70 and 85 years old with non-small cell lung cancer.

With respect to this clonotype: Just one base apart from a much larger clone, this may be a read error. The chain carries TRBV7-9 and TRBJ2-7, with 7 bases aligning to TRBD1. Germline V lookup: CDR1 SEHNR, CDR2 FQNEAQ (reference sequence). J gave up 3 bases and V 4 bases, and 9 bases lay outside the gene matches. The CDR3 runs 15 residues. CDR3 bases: TGTGCCAGCAGCTCACGACAGGGATTAAACTACGAGCAGTACTTC. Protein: CASSSRQGLNYEQYF.

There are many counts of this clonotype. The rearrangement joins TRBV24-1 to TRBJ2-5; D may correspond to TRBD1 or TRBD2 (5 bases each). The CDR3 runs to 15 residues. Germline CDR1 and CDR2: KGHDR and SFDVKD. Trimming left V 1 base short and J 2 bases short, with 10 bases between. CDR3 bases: TGTGCCACCAGTGATTTAACGGGGCAGCAAGAGACCCAGTACTTC. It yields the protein CATSDLTGQQETQYF.

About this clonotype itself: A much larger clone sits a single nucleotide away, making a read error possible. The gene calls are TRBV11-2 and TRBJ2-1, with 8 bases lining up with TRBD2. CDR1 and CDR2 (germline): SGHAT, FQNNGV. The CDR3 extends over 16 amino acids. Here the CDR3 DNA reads TGTGCCATCAGCCTCTATAGCGGGACGGGGTACAATGAGCAGTTCTTC. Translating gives CAISLYSGTGYNEQFF. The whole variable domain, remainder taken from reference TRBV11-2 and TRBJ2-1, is EAGVAQSPRYKIIEKRQSVAFWCNPISGHATLYWYQQILGQGPKLLIQFQNNGVVDDSQLPKDRFSAERLKGVDSTLKIQPAKLEDSAVYLCAISLYSGTGYNEQFFGPGTRLTVL.

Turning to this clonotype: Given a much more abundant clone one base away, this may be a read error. The CDR3 nucleotides read TGTGTCAGCCGGTGGGTGGATAAAAACGAGCAGTACTTC. Protein sequence: CVSRWVDKNEQYF. The V and J genes are TRBV28 and TRBJ2-7; no clear D. The germline gives CDR1 MDHEN, CDR2 SYDVKM. The CDR3 has 13 amino acids.

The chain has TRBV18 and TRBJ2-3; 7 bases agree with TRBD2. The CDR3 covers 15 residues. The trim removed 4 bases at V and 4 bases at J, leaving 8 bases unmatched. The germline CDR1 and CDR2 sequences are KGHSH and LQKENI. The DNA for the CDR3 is TGTGCCAGCTCACTAGCAGCGGGACGGGCAGATACGCAGTATTTT. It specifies CASSLAAGRADTQYF. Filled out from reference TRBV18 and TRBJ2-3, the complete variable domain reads NAGVMQNPRHLVRRRGQEARLRCSPMKGHSHVYWYRQLPEEGLKFMVYLQKENIIDESGMPKERFSAEFPKEGPSILRIQQVVRGDSAAYFCASSLAAGRADTQYFGPGTRLTVL.

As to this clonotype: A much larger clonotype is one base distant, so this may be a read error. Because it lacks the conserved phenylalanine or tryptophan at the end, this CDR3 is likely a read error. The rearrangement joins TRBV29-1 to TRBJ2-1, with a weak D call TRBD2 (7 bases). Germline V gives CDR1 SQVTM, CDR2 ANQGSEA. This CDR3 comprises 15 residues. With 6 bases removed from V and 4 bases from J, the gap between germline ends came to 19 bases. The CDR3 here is CSVGGVGEGYNEQFS. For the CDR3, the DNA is TGCAGCGTAGGGGGGGTCGGGGAGGGGTACAATGAGCAGTTCTCC.

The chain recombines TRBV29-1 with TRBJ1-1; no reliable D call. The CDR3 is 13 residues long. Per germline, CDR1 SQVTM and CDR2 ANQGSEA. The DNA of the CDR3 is TGCACCATTGAATCGGGAGGTGGGACTGAAGCTTTCTTT. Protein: CTIESGGGTEAFF.

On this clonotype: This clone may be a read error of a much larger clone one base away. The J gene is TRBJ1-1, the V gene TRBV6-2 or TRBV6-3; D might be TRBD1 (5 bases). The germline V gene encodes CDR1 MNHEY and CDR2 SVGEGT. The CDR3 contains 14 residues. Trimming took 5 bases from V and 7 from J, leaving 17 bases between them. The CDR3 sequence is CASSRRLGGNEAFF. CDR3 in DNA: TGTGCCAGCAGTCGCCGACTGGGGGGGAATGAAGCTTTCTTT.

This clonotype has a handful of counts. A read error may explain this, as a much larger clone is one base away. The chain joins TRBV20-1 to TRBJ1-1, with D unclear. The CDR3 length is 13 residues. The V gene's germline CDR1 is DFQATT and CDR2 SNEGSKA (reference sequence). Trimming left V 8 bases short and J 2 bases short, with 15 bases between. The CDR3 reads CSTKPDTNTEAFF. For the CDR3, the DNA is TGCAGTACTAAACCAGATACAAACACTGAAGCTTTCTTT.

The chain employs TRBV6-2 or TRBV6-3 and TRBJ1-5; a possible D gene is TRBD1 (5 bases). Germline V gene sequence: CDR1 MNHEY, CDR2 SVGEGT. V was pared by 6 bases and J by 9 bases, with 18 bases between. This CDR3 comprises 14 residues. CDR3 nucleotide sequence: TGTGCCAGCAGCAACGGGCTTCCGGGGCGGCCCCAGCATTTT. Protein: CASSNGLPGRPQHF.

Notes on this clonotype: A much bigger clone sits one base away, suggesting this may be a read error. In nucleotides, the CDR3 is TGTGCCAGCAGGCCCGGAATAGCGGTGGGGCTTAATGAGCAGTTCTTC. This codes for CASRPGIAVGLNEQFF. The chain is built from TRBV28 and TRBJ2-1, with D maybe TRBD2 (6 bases). CDR1 MDHEN and CDR2 SYDVKM come from the germline V gene. With 6 bases removed from V and 7 bases from J, the gap between germline ends came to 22 bases. The CDR3 extends over 16 amino acids.

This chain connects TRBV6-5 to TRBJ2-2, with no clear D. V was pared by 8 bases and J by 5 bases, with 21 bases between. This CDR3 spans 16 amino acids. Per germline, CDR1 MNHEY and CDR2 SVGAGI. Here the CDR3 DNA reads TGTGCCAGCGGCTATCTGGGTGTCGGGCGTACCGGGGAGCTGTTTTTT. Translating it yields CASGYLGVGRTGELFF.

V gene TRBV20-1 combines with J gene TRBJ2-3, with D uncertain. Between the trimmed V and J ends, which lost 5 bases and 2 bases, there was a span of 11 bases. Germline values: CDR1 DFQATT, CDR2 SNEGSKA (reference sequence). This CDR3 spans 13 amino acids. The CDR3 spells CSAGQVYTDTQYF. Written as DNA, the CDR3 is TGCAGTGCTGGGCAGGTGTACACAGATACGCAGTATTTT.

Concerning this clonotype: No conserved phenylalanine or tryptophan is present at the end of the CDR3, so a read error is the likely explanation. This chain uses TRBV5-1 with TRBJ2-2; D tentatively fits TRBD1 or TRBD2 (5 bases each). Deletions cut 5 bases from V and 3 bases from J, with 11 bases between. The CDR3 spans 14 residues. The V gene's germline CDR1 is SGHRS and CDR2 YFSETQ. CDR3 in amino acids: CASSSLGDTGELFY. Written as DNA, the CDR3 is TGCGCCAGCAGTTCTCTGGGGGACACCGGGGAGCTGTTTTAT.

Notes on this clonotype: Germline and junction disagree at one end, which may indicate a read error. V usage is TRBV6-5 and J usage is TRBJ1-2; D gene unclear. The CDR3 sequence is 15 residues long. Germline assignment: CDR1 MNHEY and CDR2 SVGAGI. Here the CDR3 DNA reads TGTGCCAGCGGTTACCAGCTTGGTTTTCTCTATGGCTGCACCTTC. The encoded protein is CASGYQLGFLYGCTF.